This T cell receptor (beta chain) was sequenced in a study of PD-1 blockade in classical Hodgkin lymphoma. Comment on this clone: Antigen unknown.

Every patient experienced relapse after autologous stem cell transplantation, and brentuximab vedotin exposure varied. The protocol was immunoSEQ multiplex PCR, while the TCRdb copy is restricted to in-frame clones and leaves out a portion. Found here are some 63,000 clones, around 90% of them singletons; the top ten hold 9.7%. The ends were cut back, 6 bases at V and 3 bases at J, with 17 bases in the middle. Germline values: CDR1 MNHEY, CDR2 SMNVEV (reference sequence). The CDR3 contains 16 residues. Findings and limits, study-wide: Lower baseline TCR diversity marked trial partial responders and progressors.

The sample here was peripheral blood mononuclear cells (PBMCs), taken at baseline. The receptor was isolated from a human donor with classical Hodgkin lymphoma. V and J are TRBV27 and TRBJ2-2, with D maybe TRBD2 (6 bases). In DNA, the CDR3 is TGTGCCAGCAGCGGGGTAGCGGAGGACTACACCGGGGAGCTGTTTTTT. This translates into CASSGVAEDYTGELFF.